These 2 T cell receptor beta chains share one sample of origin, sequenced in a study of shared clonotypes between healthy human individuals. Naive CD8 cells comprised CD45RO-negative, CCR7-positively selected cells, excluding terminally differentiated effector memory CD45RA+ cells. Assay: immunoSEQ multiplex PCR; the TCRdb copy retains only in-frame clones and omits some. Of 560,000 or so clones in the sample, 95% to 97% were seen once. Sequenced sample: naive CD8+ T cells sorted from blood. The receptors shown here come from a woman under 40 in good health.

V gene TRBV11-2 combines with J gene TRBJ2-7; no firm D call. This CDR3 has 13 residues. Germline CDR1 reads SGHAT; CDR2 reads FQNNGV. V was pared by 1 base and J by 3 bases, with 7 bases between. CDR3 protein: CASSLGVVYEQYF. The CDR3 DNA sequence: TGTGCCAGCAGCTTAGGGGTGGTCTACGAGCAGTACTTC.

The CDR3 bases are TGTGCCAGCAGTGACGACAGAACAGACTCCTACAATGAGCAGTTCTTC. The encoded protein is CASSDDRTDSYNEQFF. The chain links TRBV2 to TRBJ2-1; TRBD1 might be the D (5 bases). The germline CDR1 and CDR2 sequences are SNHLY and FYNNEI. CDR3 size: 16 residues. Trimming pared 3 bases from V and 0 bases from J, leaving 12 bases between.